These 29 T cell receptor beta chains came from one sample sequenced in a study of identical twins. In TCRdb, the 5' RACE reads were re-called with MiXCR into one record per CDR3 protein. In the table there are approximately 600,000 distinct CDR3 sequences, roughly 7.1% of which are singletons. The same specimen was also included in a second study, on yellow fever vaccine responses in identical twins.

Input material: PBMCs. Receptors were obtained from a woman between 18 and 29 years old in good health.

This chain uses TRBV27 with TRBJ2-5; possibly TRBD2 for D (5 bases). V was pared by 6 bases and J by 4 bases, with 18 bases between. The CDR3 covers 15 residues. CDR1 is MNHEY, CDR2 SMNVEV, per germline (reference sequence). CDR3 residues: CASSPRGRSGETQYF. CDR3 DNA: TGTGCCAGCAGCCCACGCGGGCGTTCGGGAGAGACCCAGTACTTC.

This clonotype was detected only a few times. The chain recombines TRBV10-3 with TRBJ1-2; 9 nucleotides agree with TRBD1. V trimming: 2 bases; J trimming: 4 bases; junction bases outside the gene matches: 5. Germline-derived CDR1 and CDR2 are ENHRY and SYGVKD. The CDR3 is 15 amino acids. The CDR3 loop reads CAISEGTGRGYGYTF. DNA for the CDR3: TGTGCCATCAGTGAGGGGACAGGGAGGGGCTATGGCTACACCTTC.

This clonotype was seen only a few times. V usage is TRBV5-1 and J usage is TRBJ1-6; 7 bases are shared with TRBD1. The CDR3 covers 16 residues. The V gene end was trimmed by 0 bases and the J gene end by 2 bases; junction bases not matched to a gene: 2. Germline loops: CDR1 SGHRS, CDR2 YFSETQ. The CDR3 nucleotides are TGCGCCAGCAGCTTGGTGACAGGGACCTATAATTCACCCCTCCACTTT. Its protein product is CASSLVTGTYNSPLHF.

The chain carries TRBV28 and TRBJ1-2, with unresolved D. In germline, CDR1 is MDHEN, CDR2 SYDVKM. There are 15 residues in the CDR3. V shed 2 bases and J shed 3 bases, with 13 bases lying between them. CDR3 loop: CASSLPPGGDYGYTF. DNA of the CDR3: TGTGCCAGCAGTTTACCCCCGGGAGGAGACTATGGCTACACCTTC.

This clonotype was observed a handful of times. This chain joins TRBV29-1 and TRBJ2-3; 9 nucleotides match TRBD2. The CDR3 has 13 amino acids. V gave up 3 bases and J gave up 6 bases; unmatched junction bases: 4. Germline V lookup: CDR1 SQVTM, CDR2 ANQGSEA. The CDR3 DNA sequence: TGCAGCGTTGAGGGCGGGGGGGCGGATACGCAGTATTTT. Its protein product is CSVEGGGADTQYF.

J is TRBJ2-1 and V is TRBV19; TRBD2 agrees at 8 bases. The CDR3 is 20 residues long. Germline V CDR1 and CDR2: LNHDA, SQIVND (reference sequence). V gave up 3 bases and J gave up 5 bases; unmatched junction bases: 21. CDR3 amino acids: CASSMGVVGEAGVVNNEQFF. The DNA for the CDR3 is TGTGCCAGTAGTATGGGAGTGGTGGGAGAAGCGGGAGTAGTAAACAATGAGCAGTTCTTC. Full variable domain (rest looked up from reference TRBV19 and TRBJ2-1): DGGITQSPKYLFRKEGQNVTLSCEQNLNHDAMYWYRQDPGQGLRLIYYSQIVNDFQKGDIAEGYSVSREKKESFPLTVTSAQKNPTAFYLCASSMGVVGEAGVVNNEQFFGPGTRLTVL.

The rearrangement uses TRBV7-2 and TRBJ1-1, with D perhaps matching TRBD1 (6 bases). Per the germline V gene, CDR1 is SGHTA and CDR2 is FQGNSA. This CDR3 has 15 residues. Trimming stripped 2 bases from V and 8 bases from J, with 18 bases between. This CDR3 reads CASSLTGPSFAEAFF. The CDR3 DNA reads as TGTGCCAGCAGCTTAACAGGGCCCTCATTTGCCGAAGCTTTCTTT.

The chain recombines TRBV6-1 with TRBJ2-1, with 12 bases fitting TRBD2. Germline CDR1 is MNHNS and CDR2 is SASEGT. The V segment lost 5 bases and the J segment 0 bases; nucleotides outside the gene matches: 5. This CDR3 is 17 amino acids long. In nucleotides, the CDR3 is TGTGCCAGCAGTAGGACTAGCGGGGCTAACTCCTACAATGAGCAGTTCTTC. Encoded protein: CASSRTSGANSYNEQFF.

The V and J genes are TRBV5-1 and TRBJ2-3, with D possibly matching TRBD1 (5 bases). Germline loops: CDR1 SGHRS, CDR2 YFSETQ. V lost 4 bases and J 0 bases, leaving 12 bases between the germline ends. The CDR3 runs to 15 residues. In nucleotides, the CDR3 is TGCGCCAGCAGCAAAGGGGCCGGGAGCACAGATACGCAGTATTTT. As protein: CASSKGAGSTDTQYF.

This clonotype was counted a few times. The chain has TRBV20-1 and TRBJ2-1; TRBD2 might be the D (6 bases). The V gene lost 0 bases and the J gene lost 2 bases, with 11 bases spanning the gap. CDR1 DFQATT and CDR2 SNEGSKA come from the germline V gene (reference sequence). This CDR3 region has 15 residues. CDR3 nucleotide sequence: TGCAGTGCTAGAGAGGCTAGCGTAGCCTACAATGAGCAGTTCTTC. Protein sequence: CSAREASVAYNEQFF.

This clonotype appeared a few times. The gene calls are TRBV7-8 and TRBJ1-1; 9 nucleotides match TRBD1. CDR1 and CDR2 (germline): SGHVS, FQNEAQ. This CDR3 has 15 amino acids. The J segment lost 5 bases and the V segment lost 0 bases, leaving 4 bases of the junction unmatched. The CDR3: CASSLAGTGRTEAFF. CDR3 in DNA: TGTGCCAGCAGCTTAGCGGGGACAGGGAGGACTGAAGCTTTCTTT.

This clonotype was detected only a few times. The chain uses TRBV29-1 and TRBJ2-3; D might be TRBD1 (7 bases). The CDR3 covers 13 residues. Germline CDR1 and CDR2: SQVTM and ANQGSEA. V was trimmed by 5 bases and J by 3 bases, leaving 12 bases between them. CDR3 coding DNA: TGCAGCGTTTGGCAGGGGGGAACAGATACGCAGTATTTT. Protein product: CSVWQGGTDTQYF.

This clonotype was counted at least ten times. The V call is TRBV9, the J call TRBJ2-1; D is ambiguous. Trimming pared 0 bases from V and 0 bases from J, leaving 7 bases between. CDR3 length: 15 residues. CDR1 SGDLS and CDR2 YYNGEE come from the germline V gene. Written as DNA, the CDR3 is TGTGCCAGCAGCGTAGCGGTACTCTCCTACAATGAGCAGTTCTTC. This sequence encodes CASSVAVLSYNEQFF.

A few counts support this clonotype. The chain is built from TRBV28 and TRBJ2-7; a weak D match, TRBD1 (7 bases). V lost 7 bases and J lost 4, with 17 bases in between. The CDR3 covers 14 residues. The germline CDR1 and CDR2 sequences are MDHEN and SYDVKM. CDR3 residues: CASTQGGLGYEQYF. The CDR3 DNA is TGTGCCAGCACCCAGGGGGGCCTAGGGTACGAGCAGTACTTC.

J is TRBJ2-5 and V is TRBV28, with D possibly TRBD2 on 6 matching bases. There are 14 residues in the CDR3. Germline-derived CDR1 and CDR2 are MDHEN and SYDVKM. Trimming took off 10 bases at V and 0 bases at J, with 15 bases between the two ends. The CDR3 spells CATSGDWDQETQYF. CDR3 DNA: TGTGCCACCTCTGGGGACTGGGACCAAGAGACCCAGTACTTC.

This clonotype has a handful of counts. In DNA form, the CDR3 reads TGTGCCAGCAGCTTAGCTGACATAGGGGTGAACACCGGGGAGCTGTTTTTT. Translated: CASSLADIGVNTGELFF. The chain employs TRBV7-9 and TRBJ2-2, with D tentatively TRBD1 (5 bases). The CDR3 has 17 amino acids. Germline values: CDR1 SEHNR, CDR2 FQNEAQ (reference sequence). The V and J ends lost 0 bases and 1 base respectively, with 12 bases between them.

This clonotype showed up just a few times. The chain is built from TRBV28 and TRBJ2-5; D possibly corresponds to TRBD1 (6 bases). The CDR3 is 13 amino acids. Per the germline V gene, CDR1 is MDHEN and CDR2 is SYDVKM. Trimming left V 7 bases short and J 1 base short, with 10 bases between. CDR3: CASNRQVQETQYF. In DNA, the CDR3 is TGTGCCAGCAATAGACAGGTCCAAGAGACCCAGTACTTC.

This chain joins TRBV20-1 and TRBJ2-7; D ambiguous. V lost 5 bases, J lost 6 bases, and 11 bases lay in between. From germline, CDR1 is DFQATT and CDR2 SNEGSKA (reference sequence). The CDR3 sequence is 11 residues long. The CDR3 nucleotides read TGCAGTGCTCGTCGGAATAGCGAGCAGTACTTC. Translating gives CSARRNSEQYF.

The chain links TRBV5-1 to TRBJ2-3, with D maybe TRBD2 (6 bases). Trimming shortened V by 0 bases and J by 5 bases, and 19 bases separated the two germline ends. There are 17 residues in the CDR3. Germline values: CDR1 SGHRS, CDR2 YFSETQ. CDR3 in DNA: TGCGCCAGCAGCTTGGCCAAGGGTGCGGGGTTTAGAGATACGCAGTATTTT. Translating gives CASSLAKGAGFRDTQYF.

This clonotype was counted a few times. The gene calls are TRBV11-3 and TRBJ2-7; the D gene is possibly TRBD2 (5 bases). Germline assignment: CDR1 SGHNT and CDR2 YENEEA. CDR3 size: 11 residues. With 5 bases removed from V and 9 bases from J, the gap between germline ends came to 11 bases. CDR3: CASSGRLGQYF. CDR3 nucleotide sequence: TGTGCCAGCAGCGGGAGACTCGGGCAGTACTTC.

There are a few counts of this clonotype. The chain links TRBV20-1 to TRBJ2-2; D unresolved. CDR1 and CDR2 from the germline V gene are DFQATT and SNEGSKA (reference sequence). V was trimmed by 2 bases and J by 4 bases, leaving 11 bases between them. The CDR3 loop spans 14 amino acids. The CDR3 reads CSARLAERTGELFF. CDR3 nucleotide sequence: TGCAGTGCTAGATTGGCCGAGCGCACCGGGGAGCTGTTTTTT.

The chain carries TRBV3-1 and TRBJ1-3; 10 nucleotides match TRBD1. Germline V gene lookup returns CDR1 LGHDT and CDR2 YNNKEL (reference sequence). V shed 4 bases, J shed 0 bases, and the junction held 12 bases outside the gene matches. The CDR3 has 19 residues. As DNA, the CDR3 is TGTGCCAGCAGCCGCTCCGGGACAGGGGTCCTCCTCTCTGGAAACACCATATATTTT. It is translated as CASSRSGTGVLLSGNTIYF.

Ten or more counts support this clonotype. This chain joins TRBV5-1 and TRBJ2-4; TRBD1 is a possible D gene (5 bases). V shed 0 bases and J shed 4 bases, with 8 bases lying between them. Germline lookup yields CDR1 SGHRS and CDR2 YFSETQ. CDR3 size: 14 residues. The CDR3 nucleotides read TGCGCCAGCAGCTTGGAGGGGCCAAAAAACATTCAGTACTTC. Translation gives CASSLEGPKNIQYF.

The chain is built from TRBV5-1 and TRBJ2-5; D is unresolved. This CDR3 is built from 12 residues. V gave up 2 bases and J gave up 4 bases, with 6 bases separating them. CDR1 and CDR2 (germline): SGHRS, YFSETQ. The CDR3 loop is CASSFPTETQYF. In DNA, the CDR3 is TGCGCCAGCAGCTTCCCCACAGAGACCCAGTACTTC.

The sample holds many counts of this clonotype. The chain recombines TRBV6-5 with TRBJ2-2; D gene unclear. V lost 6 bases, J lost 4 bases, and 6 bases lay in between. There are 12 residues in the CDR3. Germline lookup yields CDR1 MNHEY and CDR2 SVGAGI. The CDR3 is CASRRTTGELFF. The CDR3 bases are TGTGCCAGCAGGAGAACCACCGGGGAGCTGTTTTTT.

This clonotype occurred a few times. The V and J genes are TRBV10-3 and TRBJ1-2, with a weak D call TRBD1 (6 bases). This CDR3 spans 13 amino acids. Between the trimmed V and J ends, which lost 11 bases and 2 bases, there was a span of 15 bases. CDR1 and CDR2 from the germline V gene are ENHRY and SYGVKD. The CDR3 reads CAARTGANYGYTF. In DNA, the CDR3 is TGTGCCGCTAGGACGGGGGCAAACTATGGCTACACCTTC.

This clonotype was seen a handful of times. The chain uses TRBV7-9 and TRBJ2-1; possibly TRBD1 or TRBD2 for D (7 bases each). The V end lost 5 bases, the J end lost 6 bases, and 20 bases lay between the germline ends. The V gene's germline CDR1 is SEHNR and CDR2 FQNEAQ (reference sequence). The CDR3 runs 16 residues. CDR3 DNA: TGTGCCAGCAGCCCGCCTACAGGGGAGGGCCGCAATGAGCAGTTCTTC. This codes for CASSPPTGEGRNEQFF.

J is TRBJ2-1 and V is TRBV4-2; 10 nucleotides line up with TRBD2. Germline lookup yields CDR1 LGHNA and CDR2 YNFKEQ. This CDR3 spans 14 amino acids. With 1 base clipped from V and 10 bases from J, the junction kept 4 bases outside the gene matches. The CDR3: CASSQGGTSDEQFF. Here the CDR3 DNA reads TGTGCCAGCAGCCAAGGCGGGACTAGCGACGAGCAGTTCTTC.

There are many counts of this clonotype. The chain couples TRBV5-6 to TRBJ2-1, with 7 bases aligning to TRBD1. CDR1 is SGHDT, CDR2 YYEEEE, per germline. The junction had 6 bases not matched to a gene; V was cut back by 3 bases and J by 6 bases. This CDR3 has 14 amino acids. The CDR3, as DNA: TGTGCCAGCAGCTCAGGGGGTTGGGGCAATGAGCAGTTCTTC. It is translated as CASSSGGWGNEQFF. Using reference TRBV5-6 and TRBJ2-1 for the parts outside the CDR3, the full variable domain is DAGVTQSPTHLIKTRGQQVTLRCSPKSGHDTVSWYQQALGQGPQFIFQYYEEEERQRGNFPDRFSGHQFPNYSSELNVNALLLGDSALYLCASSSGGWGNEQFFGPGTRLTVL.